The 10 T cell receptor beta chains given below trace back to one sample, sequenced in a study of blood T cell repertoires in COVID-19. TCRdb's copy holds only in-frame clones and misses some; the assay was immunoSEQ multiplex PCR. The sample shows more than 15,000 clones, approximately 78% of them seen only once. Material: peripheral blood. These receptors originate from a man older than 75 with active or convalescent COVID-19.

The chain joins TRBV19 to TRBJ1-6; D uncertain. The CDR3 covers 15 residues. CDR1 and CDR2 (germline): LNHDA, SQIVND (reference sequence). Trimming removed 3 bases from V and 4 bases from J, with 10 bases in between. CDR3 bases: TGTGCCAGTAGTATGGGGAGAGAATATAATTCACCCCTCCACTTT. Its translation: CASSMGREYNSPLHF.

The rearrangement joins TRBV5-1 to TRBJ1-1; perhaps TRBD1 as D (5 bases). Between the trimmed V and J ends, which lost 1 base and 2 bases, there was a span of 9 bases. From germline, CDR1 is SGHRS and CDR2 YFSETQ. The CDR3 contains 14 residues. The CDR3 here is CASSLFDSNTEAFF. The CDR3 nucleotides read TGCGCCAGCAGCTTGTTTGACAGTAACACTGAAGCTTTCTTT.

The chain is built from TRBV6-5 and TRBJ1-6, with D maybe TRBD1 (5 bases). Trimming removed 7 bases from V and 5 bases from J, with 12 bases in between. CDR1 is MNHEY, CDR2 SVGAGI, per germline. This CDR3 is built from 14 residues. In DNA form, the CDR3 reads TGTGCCAGCAATTGGGGAGGGGATAATTCACCCCTCCACTTT. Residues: CASNWGGDNSPLHF.

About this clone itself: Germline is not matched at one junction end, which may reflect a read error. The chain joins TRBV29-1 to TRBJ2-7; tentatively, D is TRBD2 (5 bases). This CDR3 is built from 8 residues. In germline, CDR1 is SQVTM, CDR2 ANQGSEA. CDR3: CSVEDGNF. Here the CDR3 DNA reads TGCAGCGTGGAAGACGGGAACTTC.

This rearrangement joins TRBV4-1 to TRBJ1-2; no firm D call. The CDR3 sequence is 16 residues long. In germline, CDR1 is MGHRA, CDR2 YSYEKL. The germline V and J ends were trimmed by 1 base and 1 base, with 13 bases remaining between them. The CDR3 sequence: CASSQGARSFNYGYTF. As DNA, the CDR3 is TGCGCCAGCAGCCAAGGTGCGAGGTCTTTTAACTATGGCTACACCTTC.

DNA for the CDR3: TGTGCCAGCTCACTAACAGGGGCCGATAGCAATCAGCCCCAGCATTTT. Amino acids: CASSLTGADSNQPQHF. The chain recombines TRBV18 with TRBJ1-5, with 7 bases aligning to TRBD1. V shed 4 bases, J shed 0 bases, and the junction held 6 bases outside the gene matches. This CDR3 is 16 amino acids long. Per germline, CDR1 KGHSH and CDR2 LQKENI.

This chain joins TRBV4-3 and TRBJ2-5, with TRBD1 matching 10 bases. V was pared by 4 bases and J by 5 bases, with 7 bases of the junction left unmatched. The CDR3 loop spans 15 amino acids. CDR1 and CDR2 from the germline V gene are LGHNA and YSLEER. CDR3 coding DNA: TGCGCCAGCAGCCTCGACAGGGGGCGCAGGGAGACCCAGTACTTC. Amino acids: CASSLDRGRRETQYF.

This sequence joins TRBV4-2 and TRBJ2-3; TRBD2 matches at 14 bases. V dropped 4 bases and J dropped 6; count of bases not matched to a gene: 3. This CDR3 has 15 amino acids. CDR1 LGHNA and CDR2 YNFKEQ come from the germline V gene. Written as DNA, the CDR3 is TGTGCCAGCAGCCGCGGGACTAGCGGGGGTGATACGCAGTATTTT. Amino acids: CASSRGTSGGDTQYF.

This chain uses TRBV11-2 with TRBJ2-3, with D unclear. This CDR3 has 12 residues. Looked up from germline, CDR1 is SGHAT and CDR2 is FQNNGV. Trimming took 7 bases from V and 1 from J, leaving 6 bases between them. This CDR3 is CASTPGTDTQYF. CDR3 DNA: TGTGCCAGCACCCCCGGCACAGATACGCAGTATTTT.

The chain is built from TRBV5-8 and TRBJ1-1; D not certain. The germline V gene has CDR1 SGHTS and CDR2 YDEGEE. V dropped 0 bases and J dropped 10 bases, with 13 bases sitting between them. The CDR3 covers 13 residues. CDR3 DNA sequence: TGTGCCAGCAGCTTGGCTGGGTCACGGAGAGCTTTCTTT. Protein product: CASSLAGSRRAFF.